Each of the 4 T cell receptor beta chains below was sequenced from the same sample in a study of blood T cell repertoires in COVID-19. The repertoire was sequenced with immunoSEQ multiplex PCR; TCRdb's copy has only in-frame clones and lacks some. The data contain about 190,000 clones, around 85% of them singletons. Sequenced material: peripheral blood. The origin of the receptors is a woman between 45 and 60 years old with acute or convalescent COVID-19.

V is TRBV18 and J is TRBJ1-1; 7 nucleotides match TRBD1. Losses at the gene ends were 6 bases for V and 1 base for J; bases not matched to a gene: 11. In germline, CDR1 is KGHSH, CDR2 LQKENI. The CDR3 is made up of 16 amino acids. The CDR3 is CASSQRQGLTNTEAFF. The DNA of the CDR3 is TGTGCCAGCTCCCAAAGACAGGGATTGACGAACACTGAAGCTTTCTTT.

This clone was recorded once. The chain combines TRBV24-1 with TRBJ2-7, with a weak D call TRBD1 (6 bases). The V gene's germline CDR1 is KGHDR and CDR2 SFDVKD. The CDR3 totals 16 residues. V was clipped by 3 bases and J by 3 bases, with 17 bases between them. CDR3 in amino acids: CATSDPVSTGIYEQYF. CDR3 sequence (DNA): TGTGCCACCAGTGATCCCGTGTCCACAGGGATCTACGAGCAGTACTTC.

The chain links TRBV18 to TRBJ1-4; D is undetermined. With 4 bases removed from V and 8 bases from J, the gap between germline ends came to 11 bases. The CDR3 sequence is 13 residues long. Per germline, CDR1 KGHSH and CDR2 LQKENI. The CDR3 DNA is TGTGCCAGCTCACTCACAGATCAAGAAAAACTGTTTTTT. Encoded protein: CASSLTDQEKLFF.

V gene TRBV3-1 (or the pseudogene TRBV3-2) combines with J gene TRBJ1-3; D ambiguous. The V gene lost 2 bases and the J gene lost 0 bases, with 5 bases spanning the gap. Germline CDR1 and CDR2: LGHDT and YNNKEL (reference sequence). The CDR3 totals 14 residues. CDR3 DNA: TGTGCCAGCAGCCAATACAACTCTGGAAACACCATATATTTT. As protein: CASSQYNSGNTIYF.